Below, one T cell receptor beta chain is given with its context. This receptor's antigen is unknown. Base qualities are not recorded, but no much larger clone differs from it by a single base. The healthy controls were volunteers from blood banks in Maryland, USA. Libraries from unsorted PBMCs were made from 2 million PBMCs kept in RNAlater at -80 degrees C until RNA extraction. Peripheral blood was subjected to Ficoll-Hypaque density gradient centrifugation to isolate PBMCs, which were then cryopreserved in liquid nitrogen. This sample was taken from a study of neurological immune-mediated disorders (dated by TCRdb to the late 2010s). Some background on the complete study: The study compared peripheral blood TCR-beta repertoires of HTLV-I-associated myelopathy (HAM/TSP) patients, multiple sclerosis patients and healthy controls using UMI-based sequencing. The cohort included approximately 70 subjects: roughly 15 with HAM/TSP, about 34 with multiple sclerosis, and approximately 20 healthy controls. The roughly 110 TCR-beta libraries included longitudinal samples, technical triplicates and paired sorted CD4+ and CD8+ T-cell subsets alongside PBMC samples. The paper's findings and limits, for the study overall: The highest TCR clonal expansion was observed in HAM/TSP patients, whereas the lowest was observed in MS patients, even when compared with healthy controls. Across subjects, expanded clones never shared an identical CDR3 amino acid sequence, which suggests that the TCR-beta repertoires in every group were private.

cDNA synthesis used template-switch 5'RACE with a primer carrying a 10-nucleotide random unique molecular identifier tagging each TCR transcript. Over 160 million TCR-beta sequences, covering 15-18 subjects, were produced in each sequencing run. The RNeasy kit was used for extraction of total RNA. The KAPA Real-time Library Amplification kit was used to amplify TCR-beta VDJ regions with primers targeting the TCR constant region and the 5'RACE anchor. A first PCR added sample indexes and Illumina adaptors, and a second PCR then raised library yield. After Ampure bead purification, the TCR product of roughly 650 bp was size-selected on a 2% E-gel SizeSelection system. Library quality was checked on a Bioanalyzer, concentration was measured with Qubit, and libraries were quantified with the Kapa Library Quantification kit before pooling. An Illumina HiSeq 2500 was used to sequence the libraries paired-end at 2 x 150 bp. To increase sequence diversity, about 25-30% phiX was spiked into each library pool. In the source study's methods: The quality-filtered reads were processed with the UMI-based MiGEC pipeline, whose error correction step removed more than 80% of the raw TCR sequences. VDJ genes were aligned to IMGT germline references, and clonotypes were defined by unique CDR3 amino acid sequence plus V-J genes. Clonal expansion, Shannon diversity, and CDR3 relatedness (CalcPairwiseDistances, ClusterSamples) were evaluated with VDJtools, and phylogenetic trees were built with CLCbio workbench. A clone was classed as expanded if it had 8 or more unique UMIs, a cutoff based on coefficient-of-variation modelling across technical triplicates. TCRdb reran the public reads through fastp at Q25 and MiXCR, keeping productive beta chains. Here each entry gathers all rows of one CDR3 protein and keeps the most common genes and DNA. For this entry, the V and J calls and clone size follow TCRdb and not the study's own pipeline. The sample contains fewer than 85,000 distinct CDR3 sequences, about 15% of them found a single time. The top ten clones comprise less than 20% of the sample.

The CDR3 has 15 amino acids, counting the end cysteine and phenylalanine. Only the CDR3 part of the read is kept: 45 bases, read in frame from the first base. V has 5 bases trimmed and J has 1 base trimmed; junction bases matching no gene number 6. The rearranged chain carries TRBV12-3 or TRBV12-4 and TRBJ1-1; the central 8 bases match TRBD1. The TCR sequence derives from a woman between 40 and 55 years old in good health. The sequencing sample was made of PBMCs. The CDR3 reads CASSTGQGGNTEAFF. The DNA reads as follows: TGTGCCAGCAGTACCGGACAGGGTGGGAACACTGAAGCTTTCTTT.